This TCR beta chain was captured in a study of cytomegalovirus exposure and HLA in healthy donors. Study outcomes and limitations: Across donors, sequencing depth was assumed by presence/absence analyses to be roughly uniform. Accurate HLA-A and HLA-B prediction from TCR beta sequences was reported for most subjects.

Comments on this clone: Its antigen is still unknown.

The PCR ran on 60 Vbeta and 13 Jbeta primers. Method: immunoSEQ multiplex PCR; TCRdb's copy keeps in-frame clones and lacks some. Here the sample spans some 150,000 clones, less than 85% being singletons. This CDR3 region has 12 residues. V gave up 6 bases and J gave up 5 bases; unmatched junction bases: 4. Germline CDR1 reads SQVTM; CDR2 reads ANQGSEA. The genes are TRBV29-1 and TRBJ2-5, with 9 bases lining up with TRBD1. This sequence originates from a man aged 40-49 years in good health and CMV-seropositive. Sequenced input: PBMCs. DNA of the CDR3: TGCAGCGTGAACAGGGGGCTTGAGACCCAGTACTTC. The encoded protein is CSVNRGLETQYF.